This T cell receptor beta chain was found in a study of cytomegalovirus exposure and HLA in healthy donors listed by TCRdb under 2017. About the study as a whole: An earlier analysis of approximately 550 of the donors reported 250 to 300 Gb of sequence data and 117 million unique TCR beta sequences from about 179 million T cells. An early release covering some 640 HLA-typed donors comprised approximately 290 gigabases of sequencing data and 65 million to 100 million unique TCR sequences. The genetic ancestry cluster associated with self-reported Caucasian donors included around four fifths of the 350 to 500 genotyped donors. The study aimed to test whether cataloging public T cell receptors could reveal signatures of past pathogen exposure. The study used immunosequencing to profile the T cell repertoires of 666 subjects and linked those repertoires to cytomegalovirus serostatus. In addition to the first cohort of roughly 670 subjects, a separate validation cohort of about 120 different subjects was used. The study combined high-throughput TCR immunosequencing, statistical association of individual TCRs with disease status, and machine learning to predict cytomegalovirus infection status. In a later analysis, previously published TCR beta repertoires from 600 to 850 donors were re-analyzed and high-resolution HLA genotyping was added so that TCR occurrence patterns could be studied. The later analysis used no new phenotypic data to find candidate immune exposures, relying instead on TCR beta sequences and their occurrence across donors. An earlier analysis of around 580 of the donors used high-throughput TCR beta sequencing to judge whether each TCR beta V gene segment behaved as functional or pseudogenic. Alongside the repertoire data, information on donor age, sex, ethnicity and CMV serostatus was compiled. Genome-wide SNP genotypes for about 60% of the 666 donors were used in a later genetic analysis, which treated that subset as a discovery cohort. Every repertoire in the discovery cohort had been generated on one and the same sequencing platform. HLA typing included class I and class II loci at four-digit resolution. Typing coverage differed by locus: A, B, C, DRB1 and DQB1 were typed in roughly 629-640 donors, DQA1 in 500 to 550, DPA1 in 606, and DPB1 in roughly 470. Because of strong linkage in the cohort, five DR-DQ haplotypes were treated as single units for association and clustering. Across approximately 400 genotyped donors of the cohort, an average of approximately 220,000 unique TCR beta nucleotide sequences per donor were sequenced, and roughly 20% of those sequences were non-productive.

Remarks on this clone: It has no known antigen specificity. Other DNA sequences in this specimen translate into the identical CDR3.

Receptor libraries were prepared by the immunoSEQ multiplex PCR assay. The multiplex PCR relied on a mix of 60 forward primers for TCR Vbeta segments and 13 reverse primers for TCR Jbeta segments. A multiplex PCR assay on genomic DNA amplified the CDR3 region of rearranged TCR beta genes. Amplified TCR beta libraries were sequenced as 87-base-pair reads on the Illumina HiSeq System. The original pipeline was this. In a later analysis, around 80 million unique TCR beta chains were counted across the 650 to 750 repertoires, and approximately 11 million of these chains were shared by at least two donors. Raw reads were error-corrected and collapsed into unique sequences by a nearest-neighbor algorithm in which closely related sequences were merged to remove PCR and sequencing errors. V, D and J gene segments were assigned by aligning CDR3 sequences to IMGT reference sequences. Each retained sequence needed at least a six-nucleotide match to both a V gene segment and a J gene segment. Rearrangements were called productive when the CDR3 lacked stop codons and stayed in frame with V and J; all others were non-productive. Following IMGT convention, CDR3 was defined as the stretch from the second conserved V-encoded cysteine to the conserved J-encoded phenylalanine. In an earlier analysis of roughly 610 of the donors, sequences lacking an unambiguous match to a single V gene segment were excluded. An earlier analysis of fewer than 750 of the donors called V segments functional above 56.7% productive rearrangements and segregating when the between-donor standard deviation exceeded 5%. A statistical classification framework was built to diagnose cytomegalovirus status from the catalog of TCR beta chain sequences. A later analysis assigned V and J genes by comparing TCR nucleotide sequences with IMGT/GENE-DB human TR gene sequences. The TCRdist pipeline was used in a later analysis to assign CDR3 sequences and most-parsimonious VDJ recombination scenarios. In a later analysis, each TCR beta chain was defined by its CDR3 amino acid sequence together with its V-gene family, and reads lacking a unique V-gene family were excluded. To address suspected cross-contamination and a sequencing artifact, a later analysis removed 592 highly shared, low-generation-probability nucleotide sequences. In a later analysis, a clonal expansion index was calculated for each public chain from normalized within-repertoire ranks of inferred template counts. In a later analysis, generation probabilities were computed with a VDJ recombination model fitted to out-of-frame rearrangements, and the resulting probabilities were checked against IGoR. A later analysis scored TCR-TCR, TCR-HLA and TCR-CMV co-occurrence with hypergeometric tests, applying a repertoire-size bias correction to TCR pairs. A later analysis estimated false discovery rates by permuting HLA or CMV assignments 20 times. In a later analysis, co-occurring TCRs were grouped using DBSCAN, with TCRdist sequence similarity added in when clustering inside HLA-allele-positive subsets. Repertoires with fewer than 30,000 or more than 120,000 public chains, plus five repertoires with anomalous nucleotide sharing, were excluded from co-occurrence clustering. This is the immuneACCESS table as TCRdb keeps it, with only in-frame sequences that have V and J called. A part of the clones is gone; compared with another copy, unresolved V genes explain less than half, and the rest is unexplained. The D gene and trimming were derived from the DNA, and the V and J assignments and clone size from that table. Per the sample table, the count is about 200,000 clones. 0.74% of the sample rests with the top ten.

Deletion took 0 bases off V and 2 bases off J, with a span of 5 bases between the germline ends. From the cysteine through the phenylalanine, the CDR3 covers 13 amino acids. Only CDR3 DNA remains: 39 bases, in frame from the first base. According to the germline V gene (reference sequence), CDR1 reads SGHNT and CDR2 reads YYREEE. The cohort comprised around 700 healthy bone marrow donors. At the time of sampling, every cohort member was nominally healthy, though immune exposures that went unrecorded were likely present. The donor tested CMV seronegative and was one of the 352 seronegative cohort members. A peripheral blood sample was provided by each donor, and peripheral blood mononuclear cells were used for TCR beta sequencing. Genomic DNA was extracted from the blood cell samples with the Qiagen DNeasy Blood Extraction Kit. What the authors observed across the whole study: Broadly in line with IMGT annotations, most TCR beta V segments showed up in productive rearrangements about 87% or about 30% of the time in an earlier analysis of 450 to 750 of the donors. The classifier was reported to diagnose cytomegalovirus status with high specificity and sensitivity in both the original cohort and the validation cohort. The study listed 164 TCR beta chains as associated with cytomegalovirus. In vitro tests confirmed that a few of the cytomegalovirus-associated TCR beta chains recognize cytomegalovirus antigens. According to a later analysis, TCR association rates differed among HLA loci, with DRB1 alleles showing the most associated TCRs and HLA-C alleles showing the fewest. Specific HLA alleles were associated with 16,951 TCR beta sequences at a false discovery rate of 0.05 in a later analysis. A later analysis found that most CMV-associated TCR beta chains appeared HLA-restricted, with HLA associations seemingly driven largely by CMV exposure. Linkage disequilibrium might explain the correlated functional status among segregating V segments, but an unknown experimental factor could not be excluded. In a later analysis, HLA-associated TCR beta chains were found to be more clonally expanded and to have lower generation probabilities than equally common non-associated chains. According to the authors, the approach could potentially be generalized to other disease states and immunological phenotypes. Strong co-occurrence of HLA alleles, especially DR and DQ, made assigning TCR associations to individual alleles difficult. A cluster of highly shared sequence variants was judged likely to be a technical artifact of the sequencing pipeline. Because HLA typing was unavailable for some donors at each locus, only the typed subset was used in association tests. Sequencing depth was assumed to be roughly uniform across donors in the presence/absence analyses, though that assumption may not hold. V-gene and J-gene trimming of TCR beta chains was associated with a missense DCLRE1C variant in a later genetic analysis, and the association was replicated in an independent cohort. A further reported finding was that TCR beta sequences accurately predicted the HLA-A and HLA-B alleles for most subjects in the first cohort. Roughly 17 rarely observed V segments, including chromosome 9 orphons, were excluded from the earlier analysis of approximately 500 of the donors because counts were too low. For the cohort, immune exposure information was limited to CMV serostatus. Across donors, most TCR sequences were observed very rarely, whereas some public TCRs were present in many individuals. In a later genetic analysis, fewer N-insertions in productive TCRs were reported among donors in an Asian-associated ancestry cluster than the roughly 670-donor mean. Several of the top co-occurrence clusters appeared to be linked to parvovirus B19, influenza, CMV and Epstein-Barr virus, according to a later analysis. Some IMGT-functional V segments, including TRBV6-2 and TRBV6-3, could not be told apart with the 87-base-pair reads, so those segments were excluded. The cohort was sequenced for TCR beta chains only, and without alpha or paired-chain data the features that could be detected were limited.

Sample: PBMCs. This chain is built from TRBV5-4 and TRBJ2-5, and perhaps TRBD1 as D gene, on 5 matching bases. The TCR was taken from a boy aged 5-17 years in good health and CMV-seronegative. The nucleotides are TGTGCCAGCAGCTTGGGACAGCAAGAGACCCAGTACTTC. This sequence encodes CASSLGQQETQYF. Beyond the CDR3, the reference TRBV5-4 and TRBJ2-5 genes provide the residues; the full variable domain reads: ETGVTQSPTHLIKTRGQQVTLRCSSQSGHNTVSWYQQALGQGPQFIFQYYREEENGRGNFPPRFSGLQFPNYSSELNVNALELDDSALYLCASSLGQQETQYFGPGTRLLVL.